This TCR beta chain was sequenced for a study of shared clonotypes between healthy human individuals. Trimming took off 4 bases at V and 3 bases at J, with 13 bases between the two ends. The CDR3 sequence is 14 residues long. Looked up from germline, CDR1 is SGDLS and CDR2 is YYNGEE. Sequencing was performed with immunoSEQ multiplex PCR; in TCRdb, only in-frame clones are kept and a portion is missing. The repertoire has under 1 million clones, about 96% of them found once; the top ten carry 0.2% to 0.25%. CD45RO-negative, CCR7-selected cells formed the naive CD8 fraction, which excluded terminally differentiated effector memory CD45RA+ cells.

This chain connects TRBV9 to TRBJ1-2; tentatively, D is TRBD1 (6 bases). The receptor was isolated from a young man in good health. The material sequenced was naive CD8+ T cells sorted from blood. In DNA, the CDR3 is TGTGCCAGCAGCCCAGAGACAGGCGACTATGGCTACACCTTC. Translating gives CASSPETGDYGYTF.